A single sample gave rise to the 30 T cell receptor beta chains below, sequenced in a study of human T cells and chemical hapten exposure. As for time point: patch test 1, 2 weeks after DPC sensitization. Specified treatment: therapeutic diphenylcyclopropenone sensitization with weekly scalp DPC. From the RACE reads, TCRdb called clonotypes with MiXCR, one entry per CDR3 protein. The profile shows more than 70,000 distinct CDR3 sequences, roughly 12% of them singletons. Source: whole blood, taken in connection with sensitization to the hapten diphenylcyclopropenone (DPC). The source is a woman aged 55-75 years with alopecia areata. Some clones in this sample may be carry-over from other donors' samples.

This clonotype was observed a few times. The chain employs TRBV11-2 and TRBJ2-3, with a tentative D call TRBD1 (6 bases). The CDR3 length is 15 residues. V shed 1 base and J shed 7 bases, with 15 bases lying between them. Per the germline V gene, CDR1 is SGHAT and CDR2 is FQNNGV. The CDR3 DNA sequence: TGTGCCAGCAGCTTAGCCTACGTGGGGGCCTATACGCAGTATTTT. Translation gives CASSLAYVGAYTQYF.

There are a few counts of this clonotype. The chain joins TRBV18 to TRBJ2-7; a possible D gene is TRBD2 (5 bases). With 6 bases removed from V and 5 bases from J, the gap between germline ends came to 23 bases. This CDR3 has 16 amino acids. Germline V gene sequence: CDR1 KGHSH, CDR2 LQKENI. CDR3 nucleotide sequence: TGTGCCAGCTCCACCTATTCCGGGTCGGGGAGCGACGAGCAGTACTTC. This sequence encodes CASSTYSGSGSDEQYF.

Ten or more counts support this clonotype. This rearrangement joins TRBV11-2 to TRBJ1-2; D uncertain. This CDR3 has 13 amino acids. Looked up from germline, CDR1 is SGHAT and CDR2 is FQNNGV. The germline V and J ends were trimmed by 4 bases and 4 bases, with 10 bases remaining between them. CDR3 residues: CASSWREGYGYTF. The CDR3 bases are TGTGCCAGCAGCTGGAGAGAGGGCTATGGCTACACCTTC.

The chain recombines TRBV6-5 with TRBJ2-3; TRBD2 matches at 9 bases. The trim removed 7 bases at V and 2 bases at J, leaving 7 bases unmatched. The germline gives CDR1 MNHEY, CDR2 SVGAGI. CDR3 length equals 15 residues. CDR3 nucleotides: TGTGCCAGCAACTTGAGCGGGGGGCTCACAGATACGCAGTATTTT. This translates into CASNLSGGLTDTQYF.

The genes are TRBV12-3 or TRBV12-4 and TRBJ2-7; 9 bases line up with TRBD1. This CDR3 contains 15 residues. The trim removed 3 bases at V and 2 bases at J, leaving 5 bases unmatched. The CDR3 sequence is CASSFGTGTTYEQYF. The CDR3, as DNA: TGTGCCAGCAGTTTTGGGACAGGGACAACCTACGAGCAGTACTTC.

This clonotype was seen many times. The chain recombines TRBV29-1 with TRBJ2-3, with 9 bases aligning to TRBD2. Germline loops: CDR1 SQVTM, CDR2 ANQGSEA. CDR3 length: 15 amino acids. Losses at the gene ends were 2 bases for V and 2 bases for J; bases not matched to a gene: 5. CDR3 protein: CSVEFLAGLTDTQYF. DNA of the CDR3: TGCAGCGTTGAATTTCTAGCGGGGCTCACAGATACGCAGTATTTT.

This clonotype was counted ten times or more. The rearrangement links TRBV3-1 to TRBJ1-2; 8 bases map to TRBD1. V trimming: 0 bases; J trimming: 8 bases; junction bases outside the gene matches: 11. Germline V gene lookup returns CDR1 LGHDT and CDR2 YNNKEL (reference sequence). The CDR3 has 16 residues. The CDR3 here is CASSQESGRGLRGYTF. Written as DNA, the CDR3 is TGTGCCAGCAGCCAAGAATCGGGCAGGGGGCTAAGAGGCTACACCTTC.

The chain is built from TRBV29-1 and TRBJ1-5, with D uncertain. There are 15 residues in the CDR3. The V end was cut by 5 bases, the J end by 0 bases, with 14 bases between. Germline CDR1 SQVTM, CDR2 ANQGSEA. CDR3 nucleotides: TGCAGCGTTTCTTCCGGCGGTTATAGCAATCAGCCCCAGCATTTT. It translates to CSVSSGGYSNQPQHF.

This clonotype was counted a few times. V is TRBV4-1 and J is TRBJ1-1; D perhaps matches TRBD1 (6 bases). V lost 0 bases to trimming and J lost 9 bases, with 11 bases between them. Germline CDR1 is MGHRA and CDR2 is YSYEKL. The length of the CDR3 is 13 residues. CDR3 sequence reads: CASSQEYDRKAFF. DNA of the CDR3: TGCGCCAGCAGCCAAGAATATGACAGGAAAGCTTTCTTT.

This chain joins TRBV12-3 or TRBV12-4 and TRBJ1-1; TRBD1 is a possible D gene (6 bases). The V gene lost 5 bases and the J gene lost 5 bases, with 18 bases spanning the gap. The CDR3 contains 15 residues. CDR3 nucleotides: TGTGCCAGCAGTCCTCTACCCAGGGGAGGGACTGAAGCTTTCTTT. It is translated as CASSPLPRGGTEAFF.

This clonotype was found a few times. J is TRBJ2-3 and V is TRBV7-6; 9 bases line up with TRBD2. CDR1 is SGHVS, CDR2 FNYEAQ, per germline. Trimming took 3 bases from V and 2 from J; bases not matched to a gene: 18. The CDR3 is 20 amino acids. CDR3 in amino acids: CASSFIPGRTSALYTDTQYF. The DNA of the CDR3 is TGTGCCAGCAGCTTTATCCCTGGCCGGACTAGCGCACTTTACACAGATACGCAGTATTTT.

J is TRBJ2-3 and V is TRBV18, with D unclear. Per the germline V gene, CDR1 is KGHSH and CDR2 is LQKENI. This CDR3 region has 12 residues. The V end lost 3 bases, the J end lost 2 bases, and 3 bases lay between the germline ends. The CDR3 DNA follows: TGTGCCAGCTCACCCTACACAGATACGCAGTATTTT. Protein sequence: CASSPYTDTQYF.

The chain has TRBV12-3 or TRBV12-4 and TRBJ1-1; the D gene is possibly TRBD1 (5 bases). V gave up 6 bases and J gave up 3 bases, with 20 bases separating them. The CDR3 has 16 residues. The CDR3 DNA is TGTGCCAGCAGGCGAGGCGGGGGGATTCTGGACACTGAAGCTTTCTTT. Translation: CASRRGGGILDTEAFF.

A few counts support this clonotype. This chain uses TRBV5-1 with TRBJ1-2; D gene uncertain. The germline V gene has CDR1 SGHRS and CDR2 YFSETQ. The CDR3 is made up of 15 amino acids. Trimming shortened V by 1 base and J by 0 bases, and 10 bases separated the two germline ends. The CDR3 loop is CASSLYRKTNYGYTF. CDR3 in DNA: TGCGCCAGCAGCTTGTATCGGAAGACTAACTATGGCTACACCTTC.

The rearrangement joins TRBV20-1 to TRBJ2-2; 9 bases agree with TRBD1. With 6 bases clipped from V and 0 bases from J, the junction kept 2 bases outside the gene matches. CDR1 DFQATT and CDR2 SNEGSKA come from the germline V gene (reference sequence). The CDR3 length is 14 residues. CDR3 in amino acids: CSARQGANTGELFF. The CDR3 bases are TGCAGTGCAAGACAGGGGGCGAACACCGGGGAGCTGTTTTTT.

This clonotype has just one count. A much larger clone differs by one base, so this may be a read error. V and J are TRBV12-3 or TRBV12-4 and TRBJ2-1; 9 bases are shared with TRBD2. The CDR3 totals 16 residues. V was pared by 6 bases and J by 5 bases, with 11 bases of the junction left unmatched. CDR3 amino acids: CASSLAGGVLNNEQFF. CDR3 DNA sequence: TGTGCCAGCAGCCTCGCGGGGGGGGTCTTGAACAATGAGCAGTTCTTC.

This clonotype was counted between two and nine times. This sequence joins TRBV18 and TRBJ2-3; TRBD1 matches 7 bases. This CDR3 is built from 14 residues. Trimming removed 5 bases from V and 2 bases from J; junction bases left unmatched: 4. The V gene's germline CDR1 is KGHSH and CDR2 LQKENI. This chain's CDR3 is CASSRQGPTDTQYF. CDR3 nucleotides: TGTGCCAGCTCAAGACAGGGCCCCACAGATACGCAGTATTTT.

This clonotype was recorded at least ten times. J is TRBJ2-1 and V is TRBV20-1; the match to TRBD1 covers 7 bases. The germline CDR1 and CDR2 sequences are DFQATT and SNEGSKA (reference sequence). V lost 2 bases and J lost 4; bases outside the gene matches: 5. This CDR3 has 14 amino acids. CDR3 nucleotide sequence: TGCAGTGCTAGAAAGACAGGGAATTACAATGAGCAGTTCTTC. It specifies CSARKTGNYNEQFF.

This clonotype occurred many times. V usage is TRBV20-1 and J usage is TRBJ2-1; 16 bases line up with TRBD2. From germline, CDR1 is DFQATT and CDR2 SNEGSKA (reference sequence). The V gene end was trimmed by 7 bases and the J gene end by 8 bases; junction bases not matched to a gene: 17. This CDR3 is built from 18 residues. The CDR3 loop is CSVMPPPGTSGGADEQFF. DNA of the CDR3: TGCAGTGTAATGCCCCCCCCTGGGACTAGCGGGGGGGCCGATGAGCAGTTCTTC.

This clonotype was observed a handful of times. V and J are TRBV18 and TRBJ1-2; D call uncertain. Trimming took off 0 bases at V and 5 bases at J, with 13 bases between the two ends. The CDR3 runs 15 residues. The V gene's germline CDR1 is KGHSH and CDR2 LQKENI. This CDR3 is CASSPPGSRVYGYTF. In DNA form, the CDR3 reads TGTGCCAGCTCACCACCCGGTTCGAGGGTATATGGCTACACCTTC.

This clonotype was picked up many times. The J gene is TRBJ2-7, the V gene TRBV20-1; no firm D call. CDR1 DFQATT and CDR2 SNEGSKA come from the germline V gene (reference sequence). This CDR3 is 14 amino acids long. V dropped 1 base and J dropped 3 bases, with 13 bases sitting between them. CDR3 amino acids: CSARAAPFSYEQYF. Written as DNA, the CDR3 is TGCAGTGCTAGAGCGGCTCCTTTTAGCTACGAGCAGTACTTC.

This rearrangement joins TRBV3-1 to TRBJ1-4, with D tentatively TRBD1 (6 bases). V lost 1 base to trimming and J lost 7 bases, with 13 bases between them. Germline CDR1 LGHDT, CDR2 YNNKEL (reference sequence). The CDR3 is made up of 15 amino acids. The CDR3 spells CASSQGTGRGEKLFF. The CDR3 bases are TGTGCCAGCAGCCAAGGAACAGGGAGGGGTGAAAAACTGTTTTTT.

This clonotype was detected a few times. At one boundary the junction diverges from the germline segment, which might be a read error. The genes are TRBV10-2 and TRBJ1-3; TRBD1 aligns across 7 bases. This CDR3 has 13 amino acids. CDR1 is WSHSY and CDR2 is SAAADI in the germline V gene. CDR3 sequence: CASSESYGTAANF. In nucleotides, the CDR3 is TGCGCCAGCAGTGAGTCATACGGGACAGCCGCCAATTTT.

This clonotype has a count of ten or more. The chain employs TRBV7-9 and TRBJ2-1, with 12 nucleotides matching TRBD2. CDR3 length: 16 residues. Germline lookup yields CDR1 SEHNR and CDR2 FQNEAQ (reference sequence). V shed 3 bases, J shed 9 bases, and the junction held 9 bases outside the gene matches. CDR3 in DNA: TGTGCCAGCAGCTTTGGACTAGCGGGGACCCCAGCTGAGCAGTTCTTC. Protein product: CASSFGLAGTPAEQFF. Using reference TRBV7-9 and TRBJ2-1 for the parts outside the CDR3, the full variable domain is DTGVSQNPRHKITKRGQNVTFRCDPISEHNRLYWYRQTLGQGPEFLTYFQNEAQLEKSRLLSDRFSAERPKGSFSTLEIQRTEQGDSAMYLCASSFGLAGTPAEQFFGPGTRLTVL.

The chain links TRBV3-1 to TRBJ1-1; maybe TRBD1 (5 bases). The CDR3 is 14 amino acids. Looked up from germline, CDR1 is LGHDT and CDR2 is YNNKEL (reference sequence). Trimming left V 5 bases short and J 5 bases short, with 15 bases between. The CDR3 region is CASSWLGGGTEAFF. In DNA, the CDR3 is TGTGCCAGCAGCTGGCTTGGGGGAGGTACTGAAGCTTTCTTT.

This clonotype was counted many times. V usage is TRBV12-3 or TRBV12-4 and J usage is TRBJ2-1; 9 nucleotides match TRBD1. V trimming: 5 bases; J trimming: 2 bases; junction bases outside the gene matches: 1. CDR3 length: 14 amino acids. The CDR3 sequence: CASSRQGAYNEQFF. Written as DNA, the CDR3 is TGTGCCAGCAGTCGACAGGGGGCCTACAATGAGCAGTTCTTC.

In this sample, this clonotype turned up a few times. The chain couples TRBV5-1 to TRBJ2-7, with no clear D. The V end lost 0 bases, the J end lost 0 bases, and 7 bases lay between the germline ends. The CDR3 contains 14 residues. From germline, CDR1 is SGHRS and CDR2 YFSETQ. CDR3 sequence (DNA): TGCGCCAGCAGCTTGGGGGTTGACTCCTACGAGCAGTACTTC. This encodes CASSLGVDSYEQYF.

There are many counts of this clonotype. V is TRBV5-1 and J is TRBJ2-1; no firm D call. With 3 bases removed from V and 9 bases from J, the gap between germline ends came to 10 bases. The germline V gene has CDR1 SGHRS and CDR2 YFSETQ. This CDR3 contains 12 residues. The CDR3 coding sequence is TGCGCCAGCAGCTGGACCGATAGTGAGCAGTTCTTC. This encodes CASSWTDSEQFF.

The genes are TRBV6-1 and TRBJ1-1; D unresolved. V shed 6 bases and J shed 6 bases, with 11 bases lying between them. This CDR3 contains 12 residues. The germline V gene has CDR1 MNHNS and CDR2 SASEGT. This chain's CDR3 is CASRVFGAEAFF. CDR3 bases: TGTGCCAGCAGGGTCTTCGGGGCTGAAGCTTTCTTT.

This clonotype was counted ten times or more. The chain carries TRBV6-5 and TRBJ2-3; 8 nucleotides align to TRBD2. CDR3 length equals 21 residues. V shed 0 bases and J 1 base; nucleotides not matched to a gene: 18. Germline CDR1 is MNHEY and CDR2 is SVGAGI. In DNA, the CDR3 is TGTGCCAGCAGTTACTCGATGCGGGGCCGCGGGGGGAGAGGAGGCACAGATACGCAGTATTTT. It encodes CASSYSMRGRGGRGGTDTQYF.